This section outlines one T cell receptor beta chain sequence together with its context. Its antigen remains unidentified. This sample is drawn from a study of T cell responses to AZD1222 COVID-19 vaccine. The wider study: Timing groups of about 4 and about 12 weeks for second doses were pooled.

This CDR3 has 14 residues. In germline, CDR1 is LNHNV, CDR2 YYDKDF (reference sequence). Trimming at V came to 0 bases and at J to 5 bases, leaving 1 base not matched to a gene. TCRdb's table, derived via immunoSEQ multiplex PCR, lists solely in-frame clones and lacks some. The sample has about 120,000 clones; approximately 90% are singletons. General observations from the study: Nearly half of unique spike-specific TCRs reportedly avoided B.1.351 and B.1.1.7 mutated regions.

The receptor's source is an adult in good health. V is TRBV15 and J is TRBJ2-3; TRBD2 aligns across 8 bases. Sequencing was performed on peripheral blood, taken on day 0 of AZD1222 vaccination. The CDR3 region has the DNA TGTGCCACCAGCAGAGACCTAGCGGGAGATACGCAGTATTTT. Translation: CATSRDLAGDTQYF.